Listed below are T cell receptor beta chains from one sample, sequenced in a study of T-cell memory formation after mild COVID-19. Using its own MiXCR run on the 5' RACE reads, TCRdb lists one record per CDR3 protein. The table includes 130,000 to 150,000 distinct CDR3 sequences, about 6.1% detected once. Input material: PBMCs or a T cell subset sorted from them (not recorded which). The receptors were gathered from an adult woman who had mild COVID-19 (a few samples of this study predate the infection). Cell type and time point are not known. The CDR3 runs from the conserved cysteine through the conserved F or W. Fields, in order: CDR3 protein, CDR3 DNA, D gene, J gene, clone size, V gene. A D gene is named only where the DNA matches it firmly. Expanded clones get a size class; other rows say once, few or many, or leave the size out.

cdr3_aa: CASSWDPNTGELFF
cdr3_nt: TGTGCCAGCAGTTGGGACCCTAACACCGGGGAGCTGTTTTTT
d_call: -
j_call: TRBJ2-2
clone_size: few
v_call: TRBV6-1

cdr3_aa: CASSLWGRENTEAFF
cdr3_nt: TGTGCCAGCAGCTTATGGGGACGGGAGAACACTGAAGCTTTCTTT
d_call: -
j_call: TRBJ1-1
clone_size: many
v_call: TRBV7-9

cdr3_aa: CASSPYGTGSSYEQYF
cdr3_nt: TGTGCCAGCAGTCCCTACGGTACAGGCAGCTCCTACGAGCAGTACTTC
d_call: -
j_call: TRBJ2-7
clone_size: many
v_call: TRBV27

cdr3_aa: CASSLETAHRYGYTF
cdr3_nt: TGCGCCAGCAGCTTGGAGACAGCACATCGTTATGGCTACACCTTC
d_call: -
j_call: TRBJ1-2
clone_size: few
v_call: TRBV5-1

cdr3_aa: CASSLGDRPDSPLHF
cdr3_nt: TGTGCCAGCAGCTTAGGGGACAGGCCAGATTCACCCCTCCACTTT
d_call: TRBD1
j_call: TRBJ1-6
clone_size: few
v_call: TRBV7-2

cdr3_aa: CASSQDALMNTGELFF
cdr3_nt: TGCGCCAGCAGCCAAGATGCACTAATGAACACCGGGGAGCTGTTTTTT
d_call: -
j_call: TRBJ2-2
clone_size: many
v_call: TRBV4-1

cdr3_aa: CASKTGWNSPLHF
cdr3_nt: TGTGCCAGTAAAACAGGGTGGAATTCACCCCTCCACTTT
d_call: -
j_call: TRBJ1-6
clone_size: many
v_call: TRBV19

cdr3_aa: CASSRTSLLGRATQYF
cdr3_nt: TGTGCCAGCAGTAGGACTAGCCTACTAGGCCGGGCTACGCAGTATTTT
d_call: TRBD2
j_call: TRBJ2-3
clone_size: few
v_call: TRBV2

cdr3_aa: CASSRLTGRDTEAFF
cdr3_nt: TGCGCCAGCAGCCGCCTGACGGGTCGGGACACTGAAGCTTTCTTT
d_call: -
j_call: TRBJ1-1
clone_size: few
v_call: TRBV4-1

cdr3_aa: CASSPTGHNEQFF
cdr3_nt: TGCGCCAGCAGCCCTACAGGGCACAATGAGCAGTTCTTC
d_call: -
j_call: TRBJ2-1
clone_size: many
v_call: TRBV4-1

cdr3_aa: CASSLPGGDLETQYF
cdr3_nt: TGTGCCAGCAGCTTGCCGGGGGGGGACCTAGAGACCCAGTACTTC
d_call: TRBD2
j_call: TRBJ2-5
clone_size: few
v_call: TRBV5-6

cdr3_aa: CASSVYGTAEQFF
cdr3_nt: TGTGCCAGCAGCGTATACGGGACAGCTGAGCAGTTCTTC
d_call: TRBD1
j_call: TRBJ2-1
clone_size: few
v_call: TRBV2

cdr3_aa: CASSYPTGGYSESQYF
cdr3_nt: TGTGCCAGCAGTTACCCGACAGGGGGGTACAGTGAGTCCCAGTACTTC
d_call: TRBD1
j_call: TRBJ2-5
clone_size: few
v_call: TRBV6-2/TRBV6-3

cdr3_aa: CASSSGMVTEAFF
cdr3_nt: TGTGCCAGCAGCTCCGGGATGGTCACTGAAGCTTTCTTT
d_call: -
j_call: TRBJ1-1
clone_size: -
v_call: TRBV7-3

cdr3_aa: CSSSPRTGENYGYTF
cdr3_nt: TGTTCCAGCAGCCCCCGGACAGGGGAAAACTATGGCTACACCTTC
d_call: TRBD1
j_call: TRBJ1-2
clone_size: few
v_call: TRBV3-1

cdr3_aa: CASSLTSRSGDYEQYF
cdr3_nt: TGTGCCAGCAGCTTAACTTCCCGATCGGGAGACTACGAGCAGTACTTC
d_call: -
j_call: TRBJ2-7
clone_size: many
v_call: TRBV7-9

cdr3_aa: CASSLGQPSNQPQHF
cdr3_nt: TGTGCCAGCAGTTTGGGGCAACCCAGTAATCAGCCCCAGCATTTT
d_call: -
j_call: TRBJ1-5
clone_size: many
v_call: TRBV12-3/TRBV12-4

cdr3_aa: CASSLSQVGEQYF
cdr3_nt: TGCGCCAGCAGCTTGAGCCAGGTGGGAGAGCAGTACTTC
d_call: -
j_call: TRBJ2-7
clone_size: many
v_call: TRBV5-1

cdr3_aa: CASSQGGRREQFF
cdr3_nt: TGCGCCAGCAGCCAAGGCGGGAGACGGGAGCAGTTCTTC
d_call: TRBD2
j_call: TRBJ2-1
clone_size: -
v_call: TRBV4-3

cdr3_aa: CASSVGVSGANVLTF
cdr3_nt: TGCGCCAGCAGCGTGGGTGTATCTGGGGCCAACGTCCTGACTTTC
d_call: -
j_call: TRBJ2-6
clone_size: -
v_call: TRBV5-1

cdr3_aa: CASSQGASYEQYF
cdr3_nt: TGTGCCAGTAGTCAGGGTGCGTCCTACGAGCAGTACTTC
d_call: -
j_call: TRBJ2-7
clone_size: -
v_call: TRBV19

cdr3_aa: CASSSGTGTEAFF
cdr3_nt: TGTGCCAGCAGCTCAGGGACGGGGACTGAAGCTTTCTTT
d_call: -
j_call: TRBJ1-1
clone_size: many
v_call: TRBV11-3

cdr3_aa: CASSFGTAEAPQHF
cdr3_nt: TGTGCCAGCAGCTTCGGGACGGCGGAGGCACCCCAGCATTTT
d_call: -
j_call: TRBJ1-5
clone_size: -
v_call: TRBV7-9

cdr3_aa: CSAGGTVGNTIYF
cdr3_nt: TGCAGTGCGGGAGGGACCGTAGGAAACACCATATATTTT
d_call: -
j_call: TRBJ1-3
clone_size: many
v_call: TRBV20-1

cdr3_aa: CASSLADRENTEAFF
cdr3_nt: TGCGCCAGCAGCTTGGCCGACAGGGAGAACACTGAAGCTTTCTTT
d_call: TRBD1
j_call: TRBJ1-1
clone_size: -
v_call: TRBV5-1

cdr3_aa: CASSSTGGARNEQFF
cdr3_nt: TGTGCCAGCAGCTCGACAGGGGGCGCGAGAAATGAGCAGTTCTTC
d_call: TRBD1
j_call: TRBJ2-1
clone_size: many
v_call: TRBV12-3/TRBV12-4

cdr3_aa: CASSWDLTGTGQDTQYF
cdr3_nt: TGTGCCAGCAGCTGGGATCTAACCGGGACAGGTCAAGATACGCAGTATTTT
d_call: TRBD1
j_call: TRBJ2-3
clone_size: many
v_call: TRBV5-8

cdr3_aa: CASSQESQGGGYTF
cdr3_nt: TGTGCCAGCAGCCAAGAGTCCCAGGGTGGTGGCTACACCTTC
d_call: -
j_call: TRBJ1-2
clone_size: -
v_call: TRBV4-2

cdr3_aa: CASKGLAGHNEQFF
cdr3_nt: TGCGCCAGCAAGGGACTAGCGGGTCACAATGAGCAGTTCTTC
d_call: TRBD2
j_call: TRBJ2-1
clone_size: many
v_call: TRBV5-1

cdr3_aa: CASSFGLAGRRGNEQFF
cdr3_nt: TGTGCCAGCAGCTTCGGACTAGCGGGAAGGAGGGGAAATGAGCAGTTCTTC
d_call: TRBD2
j_call: TRBJ2-1
clone_size: many
v_call: TRBV7-9

cdr3_aa: CSARGPYVGTGELFF
cdr3_nt: TGCAGTGCTAGAGGCCCTTATGTAGGCACCGGGGAGCTGTTTTTT
d_call: -
j_call: TRBJ2-2
clone_size: many
v_call: TRBV20-1

cdr3_aa: CASSLGSSGGGNTQYF
cdr3_nt: TGTGCCAGCAGCTTAGGATCTAGCGGGGGCGGGAACACGCAGTATTTT
d_call: TRBD2
j_call: TRBJ2-3
clone_size: -
v_call: TRBV7-2

cdr3_aa: CASSLDRANTEAFF
cdr3_nt: TGTGCCAGCTCCCTTGACAGGGCAAACACTGAAGCTTTCTTT
d_call: TRBD1
j_call: TRBJ1-1
clone_size: -
v_call: TRBV18

cdr3_aa: CASSLSAGPQPQHF
cdr3_nt: TGTGCCAGCAGCTTGAGTGCGGGGCCTCAGCCCCAGCATTTT
d_call: -
j_call: TRBJ1-5
clone_size: many
v_call: TRBV5-6

cdr3_aa: CASSPEGGVNTEAFF
cdr3_nt: TGTGCCAGCAGCCCCGAAGGGGGGGTGAACACTGAAGCTTTCTTT
d_call: -
j_call: TRBJ1-1
clone_size: -
v_call: TRBV11-3

cdr3_aa: CASRYRWDTEAFF
cdr3_nt: TGTGCCAGCAGGTACAGGTGGGATACTGAAGCTTTCTTT
d_call: -
j_call: TRBJ1-1
clone_size: -
v_call: TRBV2

cdr3_aa: CASSKQISRDTGELFF
cdr3_nt: TGTGCCAGCAGCAAGCAGATTTCCCGGGACACCGGGGAGCTGTTTTTT
d_call: -
j_call: TRBJ2-2
clone_size: many
v_call: TRBV7-2

cdr3_aa: CASSWTEQETQYF
cdr3_nt: TGTGCCAGCAGCTGGACCGAGCAAGAGACCCAGTACTTC
d_call: -
j_call: TRBJ2-5
clone_size: many
v_call: TRBV7-2

cdr3_aa: CATSESGTGGKTQYF
cdr3_nt: TGTGCCACCAGTGAATCCGGGACAGGGGGCAAGACCCAGTACTTC
d_call: TRBD1
j_call: TRBJ2-5
clone_size: few
v_call: TRBV24-1

cdr3_aa: CASSYSSVLGNGYTF
cdr3_nt: TGTGCCAGCAGTTACTCTTCCGTCCTGGGCAATGGCTACACCTTC
d_call: -
j_call: TRBJ1-2
clone_size: few
v_call: TRBV6-5

cdr3_aa: CASGLAGPSGETQYF
cdr3_nt: TGCGCCAGCGGACTAGCGGGACCTTCCGGAGAGACCCAGTACTTC
d_call: TRBD2
j_call: TRBJ2-5
clone_size: few
v_call: TRBV5-1

cdr3_aa: CASSQDMDYGYTF
cdr3_nt: TGTGCCAGCAGCCAAGATATGGACTATGGCTACACCTTC
d_call: -
j_call: TRBJ1-2
clone_size: -
v_call: TRBV4-2

cdr3_aa: CATTQNYGYTF
cdr3_nt: TGTGCCACCACACAGAACTATGGCTACACCTTC
d_call: -
j_call: TRBJ1-2
clone_size: many
v_call: TRBV6-1

cdr3_aa: CASSPGNNPPLNTEAFF
cdr3_nt: TGTGCCAGCAGTCCCGGTAACAATCCCCCTTTGAACACTGAAGCTTTCTTT
d_call: -
j_call: TRBJ1-1
clone_size: few
v_call: TRBV3-1

cdr3_aa: CSVGKEYNEQFF
cdr3_nt: TGCAGCGTTGGAAAGGAATACAATGAGCAGTTCTTC
d_call: -
j_call: TRBJ2-1
clone_size: many
v_call: TRBV29-1

cdr3_aa: CATSIPGPGGYTF
cdr3_nt: TGTGCCACCAGCATTCCCGGGCCCGGGGGCTACACCTTC
d_call: -
j_call: TRBJ1-2
clone_size: -
v_call: TRBV15

cdr3_aa: CASSVGQGRYEQYF
cdr3_nt: TGTGCCAGCAGCGTGGGACAGGGGAGGTACGAGCAGTACTTC
d_call: TRBD1
j_call: TRBJ2-7
clone_size: few
v_call: TRBV7-9

cdr3_aa: CASSQVGASGGETSSYNEQFF
cdr3_nt: TGCGCCAGCAGCCAAGTAGGCGCTAGCGGGGGGGAAACCTCCTCCTACAATGAGCAGTTCTTC
d_call: TRBD2
j_call: TRBJ2-1
clone_size: many
v_call: TRBV4-1

cdr3_aa: CASTLGVAGVGEQYF
cdr3_nt: TGTGCCAGCACCCTGGGAGTCGCGGGAGTCGGCGAGCAGTACTTC
d_call: TRBD2
j_call: TRBJ2-7
clone_size: many
v_call: TRBV12-3/TRBV12-4

cdr3_aa: CASSRLLASSYNEQFF
cdr3_nt: TGTGCCAGCAGCCGACTACTAGCTAGCTCCTACAATGAGCAGTTCTTC
d_call: -
j_call: TRBJ2-1
clone_size: many
v_call: TRBV12-3/TRBV12-4

cdr3_aa: CATSDSSGLPGAGELFF
cdr3_nt: TGTGCCACCAGTGATTCTTCAGGACTCCCAGGCGCCGGGGAGCTGTTTTTT
d_call: -
j_call: TRBJ2-2
clone_size: few
v_call: TRBV24-1

cdr3_aa: CASSVETGFYNEQFF
cdr3_nt: TGTGCCAGCAGCGTAGAAACAGGATTTTACAATGAGCAGTTCTTC
d_call: -
j_call: TRBJ2-1
clone_size: few
v_call: TRBV9

cdr3_aa: CASSLAPTDYNQPQHF
cdr3_nt: TGTGCCAGCAGCTTAGCGCCTACGGATTACAATCAGCCCCAGCATTTT
d_call: -
j_call: TRBJ1-5
clone_size: -
v_call: TRBV7-8